Listed below are T cell receptor beta chains from one sample, sequenced in a study of cytomegalovirus exposure and HLA in healthy donors. The assay was immunoSEQ multiplex PCR, and TCRdb's table has in-frame clones only and misses some. The data hold 150,000 to 200,000 clones, with around 78% observed a single time. The sequenced sample was PBMCs. The receptors were gathered from a woman aged 25-40 years in good health and CMV-seropositive. Each CDR3 is given with its conserved first and last residue. D genes are given only for firm matches. Size values are once, few and many counts, or a class for expanded clones, and some rows have none.

J	V	D	size	DNA	CDR3
TRBJ1-2	TRBV2	.	.	TGTGCCAGCAATTTATTAGGGAGAGATGGCTACACCTTC	CASNLLGRDGYTF
TRBJ1-2	TRBV4-3	TRBD1	.	TGCGCCAGCAGCCAAGATGCAGGGGGGAACTATGGCTACACCTTC	CASSQDAGGNYGYTF
TRBJ2-5	TRBV5-6	.	.	TGTGCCAGCACCCTCGGGGAAGAGACCCAGTACTTC	CASTLGEETQYF
TRBJ1-3	TRBV4-1	.	.	TGCGCCAGCAGCCAAGCGGCCTCTCGGGTAAAATATTTT	CASSQAASRVKYF
TRBJ2-7	TRBV30	.	.	TGTGCCATGACTGACGGGGGACCTCACGAGCAGTACTTC	CAMTDGGPHEQYF
TRBJ2-7	TRBV7-6	TRBD1	.	TGTGCCAGCAGCTTAGCGGTACCGCACAGGGGGCTATACGAGCAGTACTTC	CASSLAVPHRGLYEQYF
TRBJ2-7	TRBV5-4	.	.	TGTGCCAGCAGCCGTAGCGGAGCCGTAGTTGGGGAGCAGTACTTC	CASSRSGAVVGEQYF
TRBJ2-2	TRBV7-9	TRBD2	.	TGTGCCAGCAGCCTGAATAGCGGGAGGGGTGTCACCGGGGAGCTGTTTTTT	CASSLNSGRGVTGELFF
TRBJ1-1	TRBV10-2	.	.	TGCGCCAGCAGGACAGGCGAAATGAACACTGAAGCTTTCTTT	CASRTGEMNTEAFF
TRBJ2-2	TRBV2	TRBD2	.	TGTGCCAGCAGTGAAGGGACTAGCGGGGGGTCCGGGGAGCTGTTTTTT	CASSEGTSGGSGELFF
TRBJ1-2	TRBV20-1	.	.	TGCAGTGCTAGAGACAGGGGCGGCTACACCTTC	CSARDRGGYTF
TRBJ2-3	TRBV27	.	.	TGTGCCAGCAGCTCCCTCCGGGGAAGCACAGATACGCAGTATTTT	CASSSLRGSTDTQYF
TRBJ2-1	TRBV5-1	.	.	TGCGCCAGCAGCTTGGATGGACTTCTCTCCTACAATGAGCAGTTCTTC	CASSLDGLLSYNEQFF
TRBJ1-4	TRBV7-2	TRBD1	.	TGTGCCAGCAGCCAGAGACAGGGTGGAGAAAAACTGTTTTTT	CASSQRQGGEKLFF
TRBJ1-2	TRBV19	.	.	TGTGCCAGTTCGCATTACAGGGAAGCTAACTATGGCTACACCTTC	CASSHYREANYGYTF
TRBJ2-7	TRBV18	TRBD1	.	TGTGCCAGCTCACCAGGCAGGGGACAGCAATACGAGCAGTACTTC	CASSPGRGQQYEQYF
TRBJ2-7	TRBV19	.	.	TGTGCCAGTAGTATTGGGCAGGGCTCACACTACGAGCAGTACTTC	CASSIGQGSHYEQYF
TRBJ2-5	TRBV7-9	.	.	TGTTCCAGCAGCCTGCGAACTATGCCCGAAGAAGAGACCCAGTACTTC	CSSSLRTMPEEETQYF
TRBJ1-4	TRBV10-3	.	.	TGTGCCATCAGTGACCACCAGGGATTTAATGAAAAACTGTTTTTT	CAISDHQGFNEKLFF
TRBJ1-2	TRBV30	TRBD1	.	TGTGCCTGGAGTGTACAAGGGACAGGGAAATTAGGCACCTTC	CAWSVQGTGKLGTF
TRBJ2-5	TRBV19	TRBD2	few	TGTGCCAGTAGTATCGGGGGGCAAGAGACCCAGTACTTC	CASSIGGQETQYF
TRBJ2-7	TRBV5-1	TRBD1	.	TGCGCCAGCAGCTTGGTCCGGGACAGGGGCTACGAGCAGTACTTC	CASSLVRDRGYEQYF
TRBJ1-2	TRBV9	.	.	TGTGCCAGCAGCGTAGTGGTGGAGGGTGGCTACACCTTC	CASSVVVEGGYTF
TRBJ1-3	TRBV14	.	.	TGTGCCAGCAGCCAATTTGGGCAGGGTCCTGGAAACACCATATATTTT	CASSQFGQGPGNTIYF
TRBJ2-7	TRBV5-1	TRBD2	.	TGCGCCAGCAGCTCATCGGGGACTACCTCCTTTATGGACTTC	CASSSSGTTSFMDF
TRBJ1-6	TRBV19	TRBD1	.	TGTGCCAGTTCTCCGGGACAGGGGGTCGATCCCCTCCACTTT	CASSPGQGVDPLHF
TRBJ1-3	TRBV5-1	TRBD1	once	TGCGCCAGCAGCCCAGGACAGGGGTGGGCTGGAAACACCATATATTTT	CASSPGQGWAGNTIYF
TRBJ1-1	TRBV9	TRBD1	.	TGTGCCAGCAGCCTAGAACAGGGGATAGGCACTGAAGCTTTCTTT	CASSLEQGIGTEAFF
TRBJ1-3	TRBV7-9	.	.	TGTGCCAGCAGCTTAGTTGGGGGCGAAGGTTACTCTGGAAACACCATATATTTT	CASSLVGGEGYSGNTIYF
TRBJ1-2	TRBV5-4	.	.	TGTGCCAGCAGCCCCCCGGGCAGGGGCTCTGGCTACACCTTC	CASSPPGRGSGYTF
TRBJ2-6	TRBV27	.	once	TGTGCCAGCAGGACAGACTCTGGGGCCAACGTCCTGACTTTC	CASRTDSGANVLTF
TRBJ1-1	TRBV5-1	.	.	TGCGCCAGCAGCTTCCTACCTGCCGACACTGAAGCTTTCTTT	CASSFLPADTEAFF
TRBJ1-2	TRBV2	.	.	TGTGCCAGCTCTGGACAGCCGGGGAGAGAAGGCACCTTC	CASSGQPGREGTF
TRBJ2-3	TRBV19	TRBD2	.	TGTGCCAGTAAGCGGGGGGGGACCCGTAGCACAGATACGCAGTATTTT	CASKRGGTRSTDTQYF
TRBJ1-4	TRBV5-6	.	few	TGTGCCAGCAGCTTCCCAAGGGGACAACGAGAAAAACTGTTTTTT	CASSFPRGQREKLFF
TRBJ1-2	TRBV7-9	.	.	TGTGCCAGCAGCCTATTAGGGAGGGACGGCTATGGCTACACCTTC	CASSLLGRDGYGYTF
TRBJ2-7	TRBV29-1	.	.	TGCAGCGTTGGAAAGAGCTCGGAGGGGGAGCAGTACTTC	CSVGKSSEGEQYF
TRBJ1-1	TRBV6-1	TRBD1	.	TGTGCCAGCAGTGAAGCGAGTTTTAAGGGGGCCGCTGAAGCTTTCTTT	CASSEASFKGAAEAFF
TRBJ2-3	TRBV9	.	once	TGTGCCAGCAGCGTCGAGCGAGCCGTCACAGATACGCAGTATTTT	CASSVERAVTDTQYF
TRBJ2-7	TRBV7-2	.	few	TGTGCCAGCAGCTTTCAAGCGGAGTCCTACGAGCAGTACTTC	CASSFQAESYEQYF
TRBJ1-2	TRBV5-1	TRBD1	.	TGCGCCAGCAGTACGGGGGGACAGGGCCCTGGGGGCTATGGCTACACCTTC	CASSTGGQGPGGYGYTF
TRBJ1-5	TRBV27	TRBD1	once	TGTGCCAGCAGCCCGACAGGGGCCAACGGGGGACCCCAGCATTTT	CASSPTGANGGPQHF
TRBJ1-4	TRBV4-3	.	.	TGCGCCAGCAGCCCGGACTTAGAGGAAAAACTGTTTTTT	CASSPDLEEKLFF
TRBJ1-5	TRBV7-5	.	.	TGTGCCAGAAGCGCTGGAACCGGTGGACAGGGCTATGGCAATCAGCCCCAGCATTTT	CARSAGTGGQGYGNQPQHF
TRBJ1-1	TRBV7-9	.	.	TGTGCCAGCAGCTCCCCCAGAAGTGCCGGGTTTGCCCGAAACCGAGAAGCTTTCTTT	CASSSPRSAGFARNREAFF
TRBJ1-5	TRBV28	.	.	TGTGCCAGCAGCCAGGGAGGTGGAAATGATCAGCCCCAGCATTTT	CASSQGGGNDQPQHF
TRBJ1-1	TRBV5-1	.	.	TGCGCCAGCAGCTCCCCCGGGACTTACACTGAAGCTTTCTTT	CASSSPGTYTEAFF
TRBJ2-1	TRBV19	TRBD1	.	TGTGCCAGTAGTATAGGGGGGACAGGGTTCTACAATGAGCAGTTCTTC	CASSIGGTGFYNEQFF
TRBJ2-7	TRBV4-1	.	.	TGCGCCAGCAGCCTGGTATTGGGGGACTCTGATACCTACGAGCAGTACTTC	CASSLVLGDSDTYEQYF
TRBJ2-7	TRBV19	TRBD2	.	TGTGCCAGTAAAATTAGCGGGGGTTCCGGCGAGCAGTACTTC	CASKISGGSGEQYF
TRBJ2-7	TRBV29-1	TRBD1	.	TGCAGCGTCGGCTCCTACCGGGACAGGGTAGGTGAGCAGTACTTC	CSVGSYRDRVGEQYF
TRBJ1-1	TRBV5-1	TRBD1	.	TGCGCCAGCAGTAGGGGACAGAGATTTCCTGAAGCTTTCTTT	CASSRGQRFPEAFF